One sample yielded the 2 T cell receptor beta chains listed below, sequenced in a study of T cell changes during pregnancy in multiple sclerosis. Sequencing used immunoSEQ multiplex PCR; TCRdb keeps in-frame clones, though not all of them. The sample has more than 25,000 clones; approximately 90% are singletons. The sample consisted of CD8+ T cells from peripheral blood mononuclear cells, taken in the third trimester of pregnancy. These receptors all come from a female donor with multiple sclerosis, enrolled in a pregnancy study.

This sequence joins TRBV7-9 and TRBJ1-1; weak D call: TRBD1 (6 bases). CDR1 is SEHNR, CDR2 FQNEAQ, per germline (reference sequence). Trimming took off 5 bases at V and 1 base at J, with 11 bases between the two ends. The CDR3 length is 14 residues. CDR3 amino acids: CASSIETGNTEAFF. The CDR3, as DNA: TGTGCCAGCAGCATCGAGACAGGGAACACTGAAGCTTTCTTT.

This sequence joins TRBV9 and TRBJ1-2, with 10 bases lining up with TRBD1. The germline V gene has CDR1 SGDLS and CDR2 YYNGEE. Trimming at V came to 0 bases and at J to 8 bases, leaving 7 bases not matched to a gene. The CDR3 sequence is 15 residues long. The CDR3 sequence is CASSVATTGGAGYTF. As DNA, the CDR3 is TGTGCCAGCAGCGTAGCTACGACAGGGGGCGCAGGCTACACCTTC.